This T cell receptor beta chain emerged from a study of CD8 T cells in ankylosing spondylitis. There are a few counts of this clonotype. Antigen unknown. Findings and caveats of the study: There was a TCR beta motif, made of eight highly homologous variants, that appeared characteristic of ankylosing spondylitis blood. Some of the motif variants had earlier been found in reactive arthritis patients' fluid and blood.

Per germline, CDR1 LGHNA and CDR2 YSLEER. The CDR3 loop spans 16 amino acids. V shed 6 bases and J shed 6 bases, with 20 bases lying between them. TCRdb called the 5' RACE reads again in MiXCR, with one record for every CDR3 protein. The table lists about 24,000 distinct CDR3 sequences, around 16% of them singletons. Sequencing was carried out using blood. This TCR came from a male donor with ankylosing spondylitis or in good health (not recorded which). The chain has TRBV4-3 and TRBJ2-2; D is ambiguous. CDR3 bases: TGCGCCAGCAGTCCCCGTAAGGGAATCACCCCCGGGGAGCTGTTTTTT. This codes for CASSPRKGITPGELFF.